This TCR beta chain was documented in a study of CD8 T cell repertoires and HIV-1 epitope variants. Study context: Each of Twenty-five Gag and Nef epitope peptides stimulated a separate culture. An uncultured baseline aliquot held 1M T cells. An approximately nine-day culture received IL-2, IL-7 and IL-15 on days 3 and 7. Control wells had CMV/EBV/flu peptides, negative Ebola AY9, or no peptide.

For this clone: Its antigen is unidentified.

Libraries were prepared by immunoSEQ multiplex PCR; TCRdb keeps only in-frame clonotypes and omits some of them. There are roughly 2,700 clones in the sample; about 68% occur only once, and roughly 45% lies in the top ten. The V end lost 2 bases, the J end lost 4 bases, and 12 bases lay between the germline ends. The CDR3 covers 14 residues. Germline assignment: CDR1 MNHNS and CDR2 SASEGT. The specimen sequenced was cultured CD8+ T cells derived from PBMCs. This chain connects TRBV6-1 to TRBJ2-7; either TRBD1 or TRBD2 may supply D (6 bases each). The source of this sequence is a male donor with HIV. CDR3 sequence: CASSERGAGYEQYF. In DNA form, the CDR3 reads TGTGCCAGCAGTGAAAGGGGGGCAGGTTACGAGCAGTACTTC.